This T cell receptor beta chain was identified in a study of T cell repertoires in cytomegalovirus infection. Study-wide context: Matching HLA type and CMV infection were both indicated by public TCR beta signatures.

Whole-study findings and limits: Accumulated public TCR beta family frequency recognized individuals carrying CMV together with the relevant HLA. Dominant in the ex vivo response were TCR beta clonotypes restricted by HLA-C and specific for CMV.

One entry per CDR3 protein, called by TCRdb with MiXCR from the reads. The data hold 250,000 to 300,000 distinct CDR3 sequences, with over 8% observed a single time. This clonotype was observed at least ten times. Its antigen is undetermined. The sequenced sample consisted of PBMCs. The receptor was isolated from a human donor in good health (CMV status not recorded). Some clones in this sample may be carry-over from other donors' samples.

The CDR3 nucleotides read TGTGCCAGTAGTATCGCATTGAGGACAGGACAAGCTTTCTTT. As protein: CASSIALRTGQAFF. J is TRBJ1-1 and V is TRBV19; the match to TRBD1 covers 7 bases. Germline loops: CDR1 LNHDA, CDR2 SQIVND (reference sequence). Unmatched junction bases numbered 10, after V lost 3 bases and J lost 9 bases. This CDR3 has 14 residues. Together with reference TRBV19 and TRBJ1-1, the CDR3 gives the full variable domain: DGGITQSPKYLFRKEGQNVTLSCEQNLNHDAMYWYRQDPGQGLRLIYYSQIVNDFQKGDIAEGYSVSREKKESFPLTVTSAQKNPTAFYLCASSIALRTGQAFFGQGTRLTVV.